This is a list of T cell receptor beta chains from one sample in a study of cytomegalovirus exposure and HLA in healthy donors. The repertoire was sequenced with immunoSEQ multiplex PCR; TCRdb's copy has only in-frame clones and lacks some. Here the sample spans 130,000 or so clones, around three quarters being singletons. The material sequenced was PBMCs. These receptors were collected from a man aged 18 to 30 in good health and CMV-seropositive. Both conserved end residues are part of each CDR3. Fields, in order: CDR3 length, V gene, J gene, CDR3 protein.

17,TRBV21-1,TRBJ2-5,CASSLGRTGAREETQYF
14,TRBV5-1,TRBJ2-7,CASSIASGSREQYF
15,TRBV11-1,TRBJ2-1,CASSLGGTSSNEQFF
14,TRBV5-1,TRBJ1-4,CASSLETGVEKLFF
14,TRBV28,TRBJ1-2,CASSLGQGASGYTF
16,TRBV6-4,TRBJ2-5,CASSKLFLAGAGTQYF
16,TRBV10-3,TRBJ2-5,CAISESSGGDQETQYF
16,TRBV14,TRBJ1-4,CASSTGQGSPNEKLFF
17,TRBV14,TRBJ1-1,CASSLTLGQGDDTEAFF
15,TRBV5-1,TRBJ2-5,CASSIGTAPGETQYF
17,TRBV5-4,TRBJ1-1,CASSLPWAQGSGTEAFF
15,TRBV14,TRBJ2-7,CASSQVAGGSYEQYF
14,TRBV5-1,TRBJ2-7,CASSLLAGNYEQYF
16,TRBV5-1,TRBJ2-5,CASSSGLAGPGETQYF
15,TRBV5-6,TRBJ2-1,CASSLSGSGYNEQFF
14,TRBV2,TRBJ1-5,CASNRQNSNQPQHF
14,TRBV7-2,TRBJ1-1,CASSRQGARAEAFF
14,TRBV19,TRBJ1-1,CASRPDRGWTEAFF
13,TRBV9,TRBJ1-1,CASSVGSGSEAFF
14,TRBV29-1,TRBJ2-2,CSVEASGGSGELFF
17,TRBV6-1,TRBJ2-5,CASSDGRSGRGQETQYF
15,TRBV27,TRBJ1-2,CASSLNPQLNYGYTF
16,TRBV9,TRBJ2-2,CASSVGAGVYTGELFF
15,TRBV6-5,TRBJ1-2,CASSYVGTASQGYTF
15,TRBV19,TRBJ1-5,CASIPDRGRRQPQHF
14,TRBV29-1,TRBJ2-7,CSVEGTANSYEQYF
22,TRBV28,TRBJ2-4,CASRTNTRDRGLPPLTKNIQYF
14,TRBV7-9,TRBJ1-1,CASSRPGQGLEAFF
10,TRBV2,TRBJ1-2,CASRSYGYTF
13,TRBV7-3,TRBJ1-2,CASSYGDSYGYTF
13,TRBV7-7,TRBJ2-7,CASSATSGTEQYF
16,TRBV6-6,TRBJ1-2,CASSYSELNRGDGYTF
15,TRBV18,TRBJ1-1,CASSPDSEMNTEAFF
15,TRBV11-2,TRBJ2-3,CASSLTGEEVDTQYF
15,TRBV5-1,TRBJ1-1,CASTRRVRGNTEAFF
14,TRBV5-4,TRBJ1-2,CASSLRDRYYGYTF
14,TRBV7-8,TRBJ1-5,CASSPMEANQPQHF
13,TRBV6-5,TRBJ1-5,CASQQTIVQPQHF
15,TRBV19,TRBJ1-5,CASSTIRRHNQPQHF
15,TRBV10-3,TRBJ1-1,CAISWGQGQATEAFF
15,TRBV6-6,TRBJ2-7,CASSYVRAGGNEQYF
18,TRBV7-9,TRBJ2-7,CASSPESPISGALYEQYF
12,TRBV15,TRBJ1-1,CATRTVAGEAFF
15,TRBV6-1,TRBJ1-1,CASSEVRGRATEAFF
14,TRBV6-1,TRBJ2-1,CASTRDRAYNEQFF
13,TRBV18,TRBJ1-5,CASSRDNNQPQHF
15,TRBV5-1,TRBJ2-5,CASSPEPSPQETQYF
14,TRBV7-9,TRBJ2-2,CASSLQGSTGELFF
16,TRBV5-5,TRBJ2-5,CASSPWPTDRAETQYF
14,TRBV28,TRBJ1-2,CASSGTNAAYGYTF
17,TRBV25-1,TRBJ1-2,CASSGAGQGAGMFGYTF
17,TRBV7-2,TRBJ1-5,CASSFRPGIGGNQPQHF